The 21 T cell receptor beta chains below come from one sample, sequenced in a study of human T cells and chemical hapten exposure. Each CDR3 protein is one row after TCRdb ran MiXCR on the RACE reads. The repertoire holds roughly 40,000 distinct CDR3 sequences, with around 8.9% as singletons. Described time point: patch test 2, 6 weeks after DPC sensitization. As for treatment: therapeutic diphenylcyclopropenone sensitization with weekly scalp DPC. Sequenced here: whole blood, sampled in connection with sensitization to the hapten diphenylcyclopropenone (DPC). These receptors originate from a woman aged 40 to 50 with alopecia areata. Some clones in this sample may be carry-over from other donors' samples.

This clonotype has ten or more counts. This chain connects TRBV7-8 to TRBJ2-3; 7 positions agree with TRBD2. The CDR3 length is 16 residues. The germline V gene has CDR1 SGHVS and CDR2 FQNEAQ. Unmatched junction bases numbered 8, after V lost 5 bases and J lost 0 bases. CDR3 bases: TGTGCCAGCAGCCCGTCTTACGGGAGGAGCACAGATACGCAGTATTTT. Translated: CASSPSYGRSTDTQYF.

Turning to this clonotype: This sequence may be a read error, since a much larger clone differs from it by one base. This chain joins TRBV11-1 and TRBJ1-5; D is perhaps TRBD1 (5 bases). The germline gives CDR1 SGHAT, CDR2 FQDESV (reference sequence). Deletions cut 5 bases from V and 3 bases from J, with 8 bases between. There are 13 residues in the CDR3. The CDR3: CASSRQSNQPQHF. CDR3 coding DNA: TGTGCCAGCAGCCGACAGTCCAATCAGCCCCAGCATTTT.

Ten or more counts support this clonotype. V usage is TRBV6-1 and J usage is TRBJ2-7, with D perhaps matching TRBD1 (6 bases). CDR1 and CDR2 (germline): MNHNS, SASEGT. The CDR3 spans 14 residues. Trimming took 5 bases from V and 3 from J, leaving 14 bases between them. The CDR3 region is CASSTQGPVYEQYF. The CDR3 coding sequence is TGTGCCAGCAGTACACAGGGACCAGTCTACGAGCAGTACTTC.

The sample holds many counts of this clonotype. The CDR3 DNA reads as TGTGCCAGCAGCCCCCCCCCAGGCGCAAATCAGCCCCAGCATTTT. It is translated as CASSPPPGANQPQHF. The gene calls are TRBV12-3 or TRBV12-4 and TRBJ1-5; D is unresolved. V lost 6 bases and J lost 4, with 16 bases in between. The CDR3 spans 15 residues.

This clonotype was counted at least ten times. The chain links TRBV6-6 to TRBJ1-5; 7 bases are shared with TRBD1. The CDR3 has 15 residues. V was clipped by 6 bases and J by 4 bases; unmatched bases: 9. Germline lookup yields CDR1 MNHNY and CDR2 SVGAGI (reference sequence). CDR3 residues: CASRPSGTENQPQHF. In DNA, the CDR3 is TGTGCCAGCAGGCCCTCCGGGACAGAGAATCAGCCCCAGCATTTT.

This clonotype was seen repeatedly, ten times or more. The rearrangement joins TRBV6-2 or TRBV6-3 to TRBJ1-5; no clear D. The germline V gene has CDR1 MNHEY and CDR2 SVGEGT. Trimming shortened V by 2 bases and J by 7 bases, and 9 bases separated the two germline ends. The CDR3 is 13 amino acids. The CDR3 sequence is CASSYAQYQPQHF. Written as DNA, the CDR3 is TGTGCCAGCAGTTACGCCCAATACCAGCCCCAGCATTTT.

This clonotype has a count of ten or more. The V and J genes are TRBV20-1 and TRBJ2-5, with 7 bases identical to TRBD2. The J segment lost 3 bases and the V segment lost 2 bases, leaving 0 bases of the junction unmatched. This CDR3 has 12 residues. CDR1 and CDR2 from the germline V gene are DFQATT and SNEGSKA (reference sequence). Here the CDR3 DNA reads TGCAGTGCTAGAAGCGGGAAAGAGACCCAGTACTTC. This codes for CSARSGKETQYF.

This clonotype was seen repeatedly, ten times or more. The CDR3, as DNA: TGCGCCAGCAGCTTGGTGGGACTAGAGACAGATACGCAGTATTTT. Protein product: CASSLVGLETDTQYF. The chain employs TRBV5-1 and TRBJ2-3, with 8 bases lining up with TRBD2. The CDR3 is made up of 15 amino acids. Trimming cost V 0 bases and J 3 bases; bases outside gene matches: 3. Germline loops: CDR1 SGHRS, CDR2 YFSETQ. Full variable domain (outside the CDR3, taken from reference TRBV5-1 and TRBJ2-3): KAGVTQTPRYLIKTRGQQVTLSCSPISGHRSVSWYQQTPGQGLQFLFEYFSETQRNKGNFPGRFSGRQFSNSRSEMNVSTLELGDSALYLCASSLVGLETDTQYFGPGTRLTVL.

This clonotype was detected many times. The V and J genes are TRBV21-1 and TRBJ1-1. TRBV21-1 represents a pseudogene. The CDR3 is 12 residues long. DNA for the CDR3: TGTGCCAGCAGCCATATTGATGCTGAAGCTTTCTTT. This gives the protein CASSHIDAEAFF.

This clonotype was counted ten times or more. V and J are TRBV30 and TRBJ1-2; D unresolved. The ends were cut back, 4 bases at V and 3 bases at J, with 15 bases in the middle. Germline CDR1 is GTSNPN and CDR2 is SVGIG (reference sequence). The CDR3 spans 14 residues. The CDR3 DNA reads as TGTGCCTGGACCCTGATGGCCGGTGACTATGGCTACACCTTC. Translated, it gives CAWTLMAGDYGYTF.

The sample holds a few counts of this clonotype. The CDR3 here is CASSQGGGGSSYNEQFF. Written as DNA, the CDR3 is TGCGCCAGCAGCCAAGGGGGCGGGGGGTCCTCCTACAATGAGCAGTTCTTC. The V and J genes are TRBV4-1 and TRBJ2-1; TRBD2 matches at 8 bases. J lost 0 bases, V lost 1 base, and 5 bases had no gene match. Germline V gene lookup returns CDR1 MGHRA and CDR2 YSYEKL. The CDR3 covers 17 residues.

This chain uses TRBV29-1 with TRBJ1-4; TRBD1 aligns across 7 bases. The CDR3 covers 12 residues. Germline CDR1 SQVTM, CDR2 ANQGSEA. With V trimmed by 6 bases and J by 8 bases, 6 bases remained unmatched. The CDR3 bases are TGCAGCGTCCGACAGGGCAGAGAAAAACTGTTTTTT. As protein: CSVRQGREKLFF.

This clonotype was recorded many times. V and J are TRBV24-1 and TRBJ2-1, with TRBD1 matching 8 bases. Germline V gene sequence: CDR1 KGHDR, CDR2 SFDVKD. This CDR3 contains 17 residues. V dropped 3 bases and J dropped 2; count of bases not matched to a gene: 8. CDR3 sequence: CATSDASGTGTYNEQFF. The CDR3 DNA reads TGTGCCACCAGTGATGCATCCGGGACAGGTACCTACAATGAGCAGTTCTTC.

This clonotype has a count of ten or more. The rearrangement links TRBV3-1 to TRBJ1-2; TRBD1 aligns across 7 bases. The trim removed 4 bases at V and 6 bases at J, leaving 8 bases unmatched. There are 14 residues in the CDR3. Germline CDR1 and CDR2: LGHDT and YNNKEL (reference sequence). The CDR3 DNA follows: TGTGCCAGCAGCCCCTTAAGACAGGGCGATGGCTACACCTTC. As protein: CASSPLRQGDGYTF.

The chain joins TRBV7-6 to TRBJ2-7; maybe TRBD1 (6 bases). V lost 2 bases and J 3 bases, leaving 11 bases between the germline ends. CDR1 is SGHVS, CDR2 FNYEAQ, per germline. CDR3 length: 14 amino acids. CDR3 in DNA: TGTGCCAGCAGCTTACGGACAGAAAGCTACGAGCAGTACTTC. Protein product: CASSLRTESYEQYF.

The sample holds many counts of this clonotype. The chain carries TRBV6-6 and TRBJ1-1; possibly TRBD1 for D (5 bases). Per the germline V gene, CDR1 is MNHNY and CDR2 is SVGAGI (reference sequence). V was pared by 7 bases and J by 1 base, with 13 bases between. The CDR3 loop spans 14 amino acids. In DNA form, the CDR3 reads TGTGCCAGCAACCACGGACACCCGAACACTGAAGCTTTCTTT. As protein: CASNHGHPNTEAFF.

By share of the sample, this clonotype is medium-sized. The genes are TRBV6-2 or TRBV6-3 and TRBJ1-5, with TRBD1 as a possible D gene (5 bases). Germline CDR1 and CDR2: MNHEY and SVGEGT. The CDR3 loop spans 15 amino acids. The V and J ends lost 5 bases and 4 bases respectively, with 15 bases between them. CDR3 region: CASSIGPEGNQPQHF. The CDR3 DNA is TGTGCCAGCAGTATAGGGCCGGAGGGGAATCAGCCCCAGCATTTT.

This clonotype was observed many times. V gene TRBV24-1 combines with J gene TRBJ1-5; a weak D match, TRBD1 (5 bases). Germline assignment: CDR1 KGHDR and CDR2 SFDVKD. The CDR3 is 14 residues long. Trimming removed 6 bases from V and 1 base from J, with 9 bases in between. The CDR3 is CATSSGGSNQPQHF. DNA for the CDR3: TGTGCCACCAGTTCCGGGGGGAGCAATCAGCCCCAGCATTTT.

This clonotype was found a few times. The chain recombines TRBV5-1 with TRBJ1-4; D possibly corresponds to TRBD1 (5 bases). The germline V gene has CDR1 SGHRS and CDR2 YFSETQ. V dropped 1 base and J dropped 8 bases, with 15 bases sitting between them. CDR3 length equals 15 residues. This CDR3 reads CASSLLGRVSEKLFF. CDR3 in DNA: TGCGCCAGCAGCTTGCTCGGCAGGGTCTCCGAAAAACTGTTTTTT.

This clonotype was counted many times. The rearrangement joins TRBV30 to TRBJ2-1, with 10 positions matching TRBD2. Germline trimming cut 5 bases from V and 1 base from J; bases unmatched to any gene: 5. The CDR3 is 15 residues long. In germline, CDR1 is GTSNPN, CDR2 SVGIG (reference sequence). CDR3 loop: CAWASGGGSYNEQFF. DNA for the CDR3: TGTGCCTGGGCTAGCGGGGGAGGATCCTACAATGAGCAGTTCTTC.

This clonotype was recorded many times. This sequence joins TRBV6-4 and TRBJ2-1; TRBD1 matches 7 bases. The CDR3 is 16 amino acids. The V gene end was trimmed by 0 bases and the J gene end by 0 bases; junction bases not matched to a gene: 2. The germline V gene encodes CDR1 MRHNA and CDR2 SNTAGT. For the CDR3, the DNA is TGTGCCAGCAGTGACTCCCCAGGGGGCTCCTACAATGAGCAGTTCTTC. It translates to CASSDSPGGSYNEQFF.